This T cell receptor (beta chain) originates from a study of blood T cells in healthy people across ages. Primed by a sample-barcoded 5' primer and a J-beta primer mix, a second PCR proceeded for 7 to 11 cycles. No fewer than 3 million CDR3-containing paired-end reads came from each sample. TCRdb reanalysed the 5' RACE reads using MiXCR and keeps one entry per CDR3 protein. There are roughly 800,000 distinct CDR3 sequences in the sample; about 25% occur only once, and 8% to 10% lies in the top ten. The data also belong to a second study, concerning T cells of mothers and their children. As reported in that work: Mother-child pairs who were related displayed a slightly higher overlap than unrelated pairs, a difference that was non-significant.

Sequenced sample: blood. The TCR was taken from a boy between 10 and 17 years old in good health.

The CDR3 nucleotides are TGTGCCAGCAGCTCCGGGACTAGCGGGAGAATTACAGATACGCAGTATTTT. Encoded protein: CASSSGTSGRITDTQYF. The chain joins TRBV3-1 to TRBJ2-3; TRBD2 matches at 14 bases. There are 17 residues in the CDR3. V shed 5 bases and J 3 bases; nucleotides not matched to a gene: 7. Germline lookup yields CDR1 LGHDT and CDR2 YNNKEL (reference sequence).